This T cell receptor beta chain appears in the sequencing data of a study of CD8+CD57+ T cells in acquired aplastic anemia. Study summary: The study obtained an average of roughly 2.9 ug of DNA from sorted CD4+ and CD8+ cells.

Patients who underwent sequencing had shown CD8+CD57+ cell expansion by flow cytometry. Everyone among the patients had severe acquired aplastic anemia. CDR3 and TCR beta VDJ profiling relied on a genomic DNA template. TCRdb used MiXCR to reprocess the reads, holding one entry per CDR3 protein. The sample has about 120,000 distinct CDR3 sequences, under 60% seen once. Study-wide findings and caveats: Shared by patients and controls, 25 to 30 CD8+ CDR3s were abundant in patients.

The CDR3 contains 15 residues. CDR1 and CDR2 (germline): ENHRY, SYGVKD. V was pared by 4 bases and J by 1 base, with 1 base of the junction left unmatched. Points on this clonotype: What it binds is not known.

This chain links TRBV10-3 with TRBJ2-2, with 9 bases that match TRBD1. The clonotype was recovered from a human donor with aplastic anemia. The specimen sequenced was sorted CD4+, CD8+, or CD8+CD57+ T cells (not recorded which) from PBMCs. CDR3 region: CAISGDRVNTGELFF. CDR3 coding DNA: TGTGCCATCAGTGGGGACAGGGTGAACACCGGGGAGCTGTTTTTT.